The present T cell receptor beta chain was sequenced within a study of blood T cell repertoires in COVID-19. Study summary: Acute and convalescent COVID-19 specimens originated in the United States, Italy and Spain. T cells, B-cell-depleted T cells, or PBMCs supplied cDNA or gDNA.

CDR1 and CDR2 from the germline V gene are MDHEN and SYDVKM. V shed 7 bases and J 0 bases; nucleotides not matched to a gene: 3. This CDR3 is 13 amino acids long. Per the authors' pipeline: Quantification of nucleated cells was approximated via reference gene primer amplification. Assay: immunoSEQ multiplex PCR; the TCRdb copy retains only in-frame clones and omits some. V and J calls and clone size are as listed in that table; D and trimming were resolved from the DNA. The profile covers roughly 76,000 clones, with 91% appearing a single time and approximately 4.8% taken by the ten largest. The chain couples TRBV28 to TRBJ2-7, with 7 nucleotides matching TRBD2. The receptor was isolated from a woman aged 60-70 years with active COVID-19. Material for sequencing was peripheral blood. The CDR3 spells CASTSGSSYEQYF. CDR3 sequence (DNA): TGTGCCAGCACTAGCGGCAGCTCCTACGAGCAGTACTTC.